The source of this T cell receptor (beta chain) is a study of breast tumors, draining lymph nodes, adjacent tissues. This clonotype was recorded many times. Samples came from axillary lymph nodes draining the breast cancer. This CDR3 region has 13 residues. Between the trimmed V and J ends, which lost 1 base and 10 bases, there was a span of 11 bases. Per the germline V gene, CDR1 is LGHDT and CDR2 is YNNKEL (reference sequence). TCRdb called the multiplex PCR reads again in MiXCR, with one record for every CDR3 protein. This table has around 130,000 distinct CDR3 sequences, approximately 22% appearing once.

The TCR comes from a female donor with breast cancer. Some clones in this sample may be carry-over from other donors' samples. The specimen was axillary lymph node tissue. V and J are TRBV3-1 and TRBJ2-1; D is unresolved. In nucleotides, the CDR3 is TGTGCCAGCAGCCAAGGGTTGCCCCAGGAGCAGTTCTTC. Its protein product is CASSQGLPQEQFF.